In this sample, the clone carrying this T cell receptor beta chain turned up many times. Its specificity is not known. MiXCR, run by TCRdb on the reads, gives a single entry per CDR3 protein. The sample has roughly 46,000 distinct CDR3 sequences; roughly 20% are singletons. This sample stems from a study of T cell repertoires in cytomegalovirus infection. Turning to the study itself: Signatures in public TCR beta sequences pointed to both CMV infection and matching HLA type.

Trimming cost V 1 base and J 0 bases, with 7 bases left between them. CDR3 length: 15 amino acids. Germline loops: CDR1 SGHAT, CDR2 FQNNGV. Broader study findings: The study found HLA-C-restricted CMV-specific TCR beta clonotypes dominating the ex vivo response. Identification of carriers of CMV plus the relevant HLA was performed using cumulative public TCR beta family frequency.

Specimen: PBMCs, sequenced either directly or after in vitro stimulation (not recorded which). The chain couples TRBV11-2 to TRBJ2-1; D remains ambiguous. This clonotype was sampled from a human donor in good health (CMV status not recorded). Some clones in this sample may be carry-over from other donors' samples. DNA of the CDR3: TGTGCCAGCAGCTTAGGAGAGTACTCCTACAATGAGCAGTTCTTC. It codes for CASSLGEYSYNEQFF. The entire variable domain, with the rest obtained from reference TRBV11-2 and TRBJ2-1, is as follows: EAGVAQSPRYKIIEKRQSVAFWCNPISGHATLYWYQQILGQGPKLLIQFQNNGVVDDSQLPKDRFSAERLKGVDSTLKIQPAKLEDSAVYLCASSLGEYSYNEQFFGPGTRLTVL.